Listed below are T cell receptor beta chains from one sample, sequenced in a study of T cells in Graves' hyperthyroidism and ophthalmopathy. TCRdb itself ran the multiplex PCR reads through MiXCR, one entry per CDR3 protein. The sample lists roughly 840,000 distinct CDR3 sequences; 38% were seen once. The sequencing input was blood. These receptors all stem from a man younger than 30 with Graves' hyperthyroidism. Each CDR3 is given with its conserved first and last residue. Each record gives: clone size, D gene, J gene, V gene, CDR3 protein, CDR3 DNA. D genes are given only for firm matches. Size tells how often a clone was seen (once, few, many) or the class of an expanded clone, and some rows leave it out.

many	.	TRBJ1-1	TRBV10-3	CAISDRTSNTEAFF	TGTGCCATCAGTGACCGGACTTCGAACACTGAAGCTTTCTTT
.	.	TRBJ2-7	TRBV2	CASRPGLLTYEQYF	TGTGCCAGCAGACCGGGACTTTTAACCTACGAGCAGTACTTC
once	.	TRBJ2-5	TRBV11-1	CASSLGLAPSDRQETLYF	TGTGCCAGCAGCTTAGGGCTAGCTCCTTCGGACCGTCAAGAGACCCTGTACTTC
few	.	TRBJ1-2	TRBV5-4	CATQMGGSDYGYTF	TGTGCCACCCAAATGGGGGGATCGGACTATGGCTACACCTTC
.	TRBD2	TRBJ2-7	TRBV7-2	CASRPTSASYEQYF	TGTGCCAGCAGACCTACTAGCGCATCCTACGAGCAGTACTTC
.	TRBD1	TRBJ2-7	TRBV25-1	CASIRDRGNYEQYF	TGTGCCAGCATTAGGGACAGGGGGAACTACGAGCAGTACTTC
.	.	TRBJ1-1	TRBV19	CAGSIGHRRTEAFF	TGTGCCGGTAGTATAGGACACCGTCGGACTGAAGCTTTCTTT
many	.	TRBJ2-7	TRBV20-1	CSARGGRVYEQYF	TGCAGTGCTAGAGGGGGCAGGGTCTACGAGCAGTACTTC
many	.	TRBJ1-2	TRBV20-1	CSASHREGYGYTF	TGCAGTGCTAGCCACAGGGAAGGCTATGGCTACACCTTC
.	.	TRBJ2-5	TRBV12-3/TRBV12-4	CASRLRGGQETQYF	TGTGCCAGCAGACTTAGAGGGGGCCAAGAGACCCAGTACTTC
.	.	TRBJ1-2	TRBV12-3/TRBV12-4	CASSTGTLTRVGCTF	TGTGCCAGCAGTACTGGGACGCTTACCAGGGTTGGCTGCACCTTC
many	.	TRBJ1-1	TRBV10-3	CAISDRRGNTEAFF	TGTGCCATCAGTGACCGTCGGGGGAACACTGAAGCTTTCTTT
.	.	TRBJ1-3	TRBV7-3	CASSRGQSDTIYF	TGTGCCAGCAGCCGCGGACAGTCGGACACCATATATTTT
.	.	TRBJ1-5	TRBV19	CASSIVVGAAQPQHF	TGTGCCAGTAGTATCGTCGTAGGAGCCGCTCAGCCCCAGCATTTT
few	.	TRBJ2-7	TRBV7-6	CASSLGLETNSYEQYF	TGTGCCAGCAGCTTAGGGCTAGAGACCAACTCCTACGAGCAGTACTTC
many	.	TRBJ1-1	TRBV9	CASSVGPQGEAFF	TGTGCCAGCAGCGTGGGCCCTCAGGGGGAAGCTTTCTTT
.	.	TRBJ1-1	TRBV7-9	CASSLGFSVMNTEAFF	TGTGCCAGCAGCTTAGGTTTTTCGGTCATGAACACTGAAGCTTTCTTT
few	.	TRBJ1-1	TRBV7-3	CASSLMGGGNTEAFF	TGTGCCAGCAGCTTAATGGGAGGGGGGAACACTGAAGCTTTCTTT
few	.	TRBJ1-1	TRBV5-5	CASSLFVYTEAFF	TGTGCCAGCAGCTTGTTTGTCTACACTGAAGCTTTCTTT
.	TRBD1	TRBJ1-4	TRBV5-6	CASSLRDSYEKLFF	TGTGCCAGCAGCCTACGGGACAGCTATGAAAAACTGTTTTTT
.	.	TRBJ2-2	TRBV9	CASSVASAGANTGELFF	TGTGCCAGCAGCGTAGCCTCCGCCGGGGCGAACACCGGGGAGCTGTTTTTT
.	.	TRBJ1-4	TRBV2	CASSSTGPEKLFF	TGTGCCAGCAGTTCTACAGGCCCTGAAAAACTGTTTTTT
few	.	TRBJ1-4	TRBV5-1	CASSLTGTRVATGNEKLFF	TGCGCCAGCAGCCTTACAGGGACCCGGGTTGCTACTGGTAATGAAAAACTGTTTTTT
.	.	TRBJ1-4	TRBV20-1	CSARGPAGPNEKLFF	TGCAGTGCTAGAGGTCCCGCAGGGCCTAATGAAAAACTGTTTTTT
many	.	TRBJ1-4	TRBV7-8	CASSFTNEKLFF	TGTGCCAGCAGCTTTACTAATGAAAAACTGTTTTTT
few	.	TRBJ2-7	TRBV7-2	CASSLLLTSPEQYF	TGTGCCAGCAGCTTATTACTGACCTCCCCCGAGCAGTACTTC
.	TRBD1	TRBJ1-1	TRBV12-5	CASGLQGITNEAFF	TGTGCTAGTGGATTACAGGGGATTACTAATGAAGCTTTCTTT
.	TRBD1	TRBJ1-1	TRBV19	CASSLGTGAYEAFF	TGTGCCAGTAGTTTGGGGACAGGGGCTTATGAAGCTTTCTTT
.	TRBD1	TRBJ1-2	TRBV10-3	CATGGSDYGYTF	TGTGCTACAGGGGGCTCGGACTATGGCTACACCTTC
.	TRBD1	TRBJ1-5	TRBV20-1	CSASLRQGMPYSNQPQHF	TGCAGTGCTAGTCTAAGACAGGGGATGCCTTATAGCAATCAGCCCCAGCATTTT
.	TRBD1	TRBJ1-6	TRBV20-1	CSALRQGSPLHF	TGCAGTGCTCTACGACAGGGATCACCCCTCCACTTT
few	.	TRBJ1-1	TRBV29-1	CSVEFRGSATEAFF	TGCAGCGTTGAATTTCGGGGTAGCGCGACTGAAGCTTTCTTT
.	.	TRBJ1-2	TRBV20-1	CSARFYTNYGYTF	TGCAGTGCTAGATTCTACACGAACTATGGCTACACCTTC
.	.	TRBJ1-2	TRBV2	CASTPGGVYGYTF	TGTGCCAGCACCCCCGGGGGAGTCTATGGCTACACCTTC
.	TRBD1	TRBJ2-5	TRBV7-9	CASSKGQAGETQYF	TGTGCCAGCAGCAAAGGACAGGCGGGAGAGACCCAGTACTTC
few	.	TRBJ2-2	TRBV5-4	CASSTGRSGTGELFF	TGTGCCAGCAGCACGGGGAGATCGGGCACCGGGGAGCTGTTTTTT
few	.	TRBJ2-5	TRBV11-3	CASSPQGSGETQYF	TGTGCCAGCAGCCCACAGGGTTCGGGGGAGACCCAGTACTTC
.	.	TRBJ2-5	TRBV20-1	CSAPGTIETQYF	TGCAGTGCCCCCGGGACAATAGAGACCCAGTACTTC
.	.	TRBJ2-7	TRBV5-1	CASSLVQGSREQYF	TGCGCCAGCAGCTTGGTGCAGGGGTCAAGGGAGCAGTACTTC
many	TRBD2	TRBJ2-2	TRBV20-1	CSALGRVNTGELFF	TGCAGTGCTCTAGGGAGGGTGAACACCGGGGAGCTGTTTTTT
.	.	TRBJ2-5	TRBV19	CATRSPSIETQYF	TGTGCCACCAGGTCCCCTAGCATTGAGACCCAGTACTTC
.	.	TRBJ2-3	TRBV7-2	CASSLYRATDTQYF	TGTGCCAGCAGCTTGTACAGGGCGACAGATACGCAGTATTTT
.	.	TRBJ1-1	TRBV10-3	CAIIGERVENTEAFF	TGTGCCATCATTGGGGAGAGGGTGGAGAACACTGAAGCTTTCTTT
many	TRBD1	TRBJ1-6	TRBV19	CASSFDRGPLHF	TGTGCCAGTAGTTTCGACAGGGGACCCCTCCACTTT
many	TRBD1	TRBJ1-2	TRBV6-1	CACQRDRAEGGYTF	TGTGCCTGCCAGCGGGACAGGGCGGAGGGTGGCTACACCTTC
many	.	TRBJ2-5	TRBV2	CASSELGRIQETQYF	TGTGCCAGCAGTGAATTAGGGCGGATCCAAGAGACCCAGTACTTC
.	TRBD1	TRBJ1-1	TRBV7-2	CASSYSGQGRGEAFF	TGTGCCAGCAGTTACTCGGGACAGGGAAGAGGGGAAGCTTTCTTT
.	.	TRBJ2-6	TRBV7-2	CASSFPGTGANVLTF	TGTGCCAGCAGTTTCCCAGGGACTGGGGCCAACGTCCTGACTTTC
.	TRBD1	TRBJ1-5	TRBV7-2	CASNREGQGGQPQHF	TGTGCCAGCAATAGGGAGGGACAGGGGGGGCAGCCCCAGCATTTT
many	.	TRBJ1-3	TRBV9	CASSSHHSSGNTIYF	TGTGCCAGCAGCTCCCACCACAGCTCTGGAAACACCATATATTTT
few	TRBD1	TRBJ1-1	TRBV7-9	CASSPTAGDRFTEAFF	TGTGCCAGCAGCCCAACTGCAGGGGACAGGTTCACTGAAGCTTTCTTT
few	.	TRBJ1-4	TRBV7-8	CASSPRREGGEKLFF	TGTGCCAGCAGTCCCCGGAGGGAGGGGGGGGAAAAACTGTTTTTT
.	.	TRBJ2-2	TRBV20-1	CSAFTRNTGELFF	TGCAGTGCTTTCACTAGAAACACCGGGGAGCTGTTTTTT
many	.	TRBJ2-7	TRBV20-1	CSAGTAYSYEQYF	TGCAGTGCTGGGACCGCTTACTCCTACGAGCAGTACTTC
few	TRBD1	TRBJ2-7	TRBV29-1	CSVLVGFMTGTGVYEQYF	TGCAGCGTTTTGGTAGGTTTTATGACGGGGACAGGGGTCTACGAGCAGTACTTC
once	.	TRBJ1-5	TRBV7-8	CASSLPQGGDQPQHF	TGTGCCAGCAGTTTGCCGCAGGGAGGAGACCAGCCCCAGCATTTT
few	TRBD1	TRBJ2-2	TRBV19	CASLGQGHTGELFF	TGTGCCAGCTTGGGACAGGGGCACACCGGGGAGCTGTTTTTT
few	TRBD1	TRBJ2-5	TRBV4-1	CASSQEVGQGEKTQYF	TGTGCCAGCAGCCAAGAGGTTGGACAGGGGGAAAAGACCCAGTACTTC